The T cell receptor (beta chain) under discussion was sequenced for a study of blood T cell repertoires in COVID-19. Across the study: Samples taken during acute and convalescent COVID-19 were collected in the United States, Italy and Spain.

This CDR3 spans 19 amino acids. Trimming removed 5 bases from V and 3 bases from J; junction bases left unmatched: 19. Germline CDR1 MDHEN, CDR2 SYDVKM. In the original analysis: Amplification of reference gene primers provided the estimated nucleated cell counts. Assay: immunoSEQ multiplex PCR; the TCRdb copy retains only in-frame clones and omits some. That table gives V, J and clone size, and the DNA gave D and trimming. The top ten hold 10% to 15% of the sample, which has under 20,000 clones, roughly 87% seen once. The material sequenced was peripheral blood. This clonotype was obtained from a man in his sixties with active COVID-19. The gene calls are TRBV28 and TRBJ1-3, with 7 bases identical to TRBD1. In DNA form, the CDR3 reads TGTGCCAGCAGTCCCATCCCCCGCCCAAGACAGGGCGGTGGAAACACCATATATTTT. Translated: CASSPIPRPRQGGGNTIYF. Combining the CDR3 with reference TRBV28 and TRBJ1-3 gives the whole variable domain DVKVTQSSRYLVKRTGEKVFLECVQDMDHENMFWYRQDPGLGLRLIYFSYDVKMKEKGDIPEGYSVSREKKERFSLILESASTNQTSMYLCASSPIPRPRQGGGNTIYFGEGSWLTVV.